This T cell receptor (beta chain) was documented in a study of blood T cell repertoires in COVID-19. At the level of the study: The United States, Italy and Spain were the sources of the acute and convalescent COVID-19 samples.

This clone appeared a single time. At one end, the junction sequence differs from germline, possibly due to a read error. Exposed study participants had met a COVID-19 case within 2 weeks before entry. The CDR3 is 16 amino acids. The germline CDR1 and CDR2 sequences are MNHNS and SASEGT. In the authors' methods: Amplifying reference gene primers gave estimates of nucleated cell counts. Produced via immunoSEQ multiplex PCR; TCRdb's table is partial and in-frame only. V, J and clone size are taken as reported in that table, and D and trimming were inferred from the DNA itself. The table lists about 270,000 clones, around 90% of them singletons.

Source material: PBMCs or T cells enriched from blood (not recorded which). J is TRBJ1-6 and V is TRBV6-1, with 7 bases that match TRBD1. This TCR derives from a man between 40 and 49 years old who had been exposed to COVID-19. CDR3 sequence reads: CASREDRANYNSPLHF. CDR3 bases: TGTGCCAGCAGGGAAGACAGGGCCAACTATAATTCACCCCTCCACTTT.